The rows below give T cell receptor beta chains drawn from one sample of a study of identical twins. One entry per CDR3 protein results from TCRdb running MiXCR on the 5' RACE reads. The table shows approximately 890,000 distinct CDR3 sequences, with 12% occurring only once. These data also formed part of another study, on yellow fever vaccine responses in identical twins.

The specimen sequenced was PBMCs. These receptors came from a woman aged 18-29 years in good health. Each CDR3 is given with its conserved first and last residue. A D gene is named only where the DNA matches it firmly. Only some rows state a clone size, as once, few, many or a class for expanded clones.

TRBV20-1,-,-,TRBJ2-1,CSGKAGILNEQFF,TGCAGTGGAAAGGCGGGAATATTAAATGAGCAGTTCTTC
TRBV20-1,-,-,TRBJ2-2,CSAQGPSTGELFF,TGCAGTGCCCAGGGGCCTTCTACCGGGGAGCTGTTTTTT
TRBV20-1,-,TRBD1,TRBJ2-7,CSARPQGRGDEQYF,TGCAGTGCCAGACCACAGGGGCGCGGCGACGAGCAGTACTTC
TRBV12-3/TRBV12-4,-,-,TRBJ1-2,CASSSPPADRYGYTF,TGTGCCAGCAGTTCCCCACCTGCGGATCGCTATGGCTACACCTTC
TRBV20-1,few,TRBD1,TRBJ2-7,CSARNWDRVDEQYF,TGCAGTGCCAGGAACTGGGACAGGGTAGACGAGCAGTACTTC
TRBV3-1,-,TRBD1,TRBJ2-2,CASSQDLDRTNTGELFF,TGTGCCAGCAGCCAAGATTTGGACAGGACAAACACCGGGGAGCTGTTTTTT
TRBV10-3,-,-,TRBJ2-3,CAIKERAADTQYF,TGTGCCATCAAGGAGCGGGCGGCAGATACGCAGTATTTT
TRBV7-8,few,-,TRBJ2-5,CASSLSLSGIQETQYF,TGTGCCAGCAGCTTAAGCCTTTCGGGTATTCAAGAGACCCAGTACTTC
TRBV20-1,-,-,TRBJ2-3,CSAQHRPDTQYF,TGCAGTGCCCAACACAGGCCCGATACGCAGTATTTT
TRBV2,few,TRBD2,TRBJ2-1,CASSEGLTSWEQFF,TGTGCCAGCAGTGAAGGTTTGACTAGCTGGGAGCAGTTCTTC